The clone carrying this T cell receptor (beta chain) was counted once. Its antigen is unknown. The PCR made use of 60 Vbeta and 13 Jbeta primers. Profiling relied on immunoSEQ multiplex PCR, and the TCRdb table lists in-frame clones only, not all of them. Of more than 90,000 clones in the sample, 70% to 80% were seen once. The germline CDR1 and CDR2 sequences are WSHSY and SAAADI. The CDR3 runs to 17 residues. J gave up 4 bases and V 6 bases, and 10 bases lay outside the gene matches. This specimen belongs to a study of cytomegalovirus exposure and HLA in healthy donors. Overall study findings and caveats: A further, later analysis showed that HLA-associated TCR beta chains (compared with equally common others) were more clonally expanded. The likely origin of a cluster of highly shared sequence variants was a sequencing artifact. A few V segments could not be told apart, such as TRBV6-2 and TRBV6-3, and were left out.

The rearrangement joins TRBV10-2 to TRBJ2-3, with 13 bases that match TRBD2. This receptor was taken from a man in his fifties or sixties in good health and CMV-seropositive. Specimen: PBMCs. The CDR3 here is CASRGPLAGGSADTQYF. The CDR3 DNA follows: TGCGCCAGCAGGGGCCCACTAGCGGGAGGGTCCGCAGATACGCAGTATTTT.